Here is one T cell receptor beta chain with its context. Antigen unknown. This sample was included in a study of PD-1 blockade in mismatch repair-deficient tumors. Study-level information: Patients had around twelve mismatch repair-deficient cancer types, all previously treated and progressing. Study findings and constraints: Tumor-resident clones, often undetectable pretreatment in blood, expanded then contracted after pembrolizumab.

Produced via immunoSEQ multiplex PCR; TCRdb's table is partial and in-frame only. The sample includes some 130,000 clones, more than 70% of them seen just once. Three pembrolizumab responders had their TCRs sequenced. The length of the CDR3 is 17 residues. CDR1 and CDR2 (germline): SGHDT, YYEEEE. The trim removed 0 bases at V and 6 bases at J, leaving 10 bases unmatched. The sequences come from peripheral blood, collected approximately 72 weeks after starting pembrolizumab. This clonotype originated in an adult with mismatch repair-deficient cancer. The chain joins TRBV5-6 to TRBJ2-2; 8 nucleotides align to TRBD2. The CDR3 region is CASSLAPSSGKAGELFF. CDR3 DNA: TGTGCCAGCAGCTTGGCCCCCAGTAGCGGGAAAGCCGGGGAGCTGTTTTTT.